The present T cell receptor beta chain was sequenced within a study of OX40 agonist ivuxolimab in advanced cancers. Generated by immunoSEQ multiplex PCR, the TCRdb table keeps only in-frame clones and is missing some. The sample consists of tens of thousands of clones, around nine tenths of them appearing once. This CDR3 has 15 residues. Deletions cut 2 bases from V and 8 bases from J, with 18 bases between. Germline CDR1 is MNHEY and CDR2 is SVGAGI. Study results and caveats: Among expanded peripheral T cells, antigen specificity went undetermined.

On this clone itself: Its antigen remains unidentified.

This receptor was identified in an adult with an advanced solid tumor such as melanoma, head and neck, liver or kidney cancer. The chain combines TRBV6-5 with TRBJ1-2, with D possibly TRBD1 on 5 matching bases. The sequences come from CD4+ or CD8+ T cells sorted from blood, collected in a trial of the OX40 agonist ivuxolimab. CDR3 DNA sequence: TGTGCCAGCAGTTACGATATCGCAGGGCCGGGCGGCTACACCTTC. This encodes CASSYDIAGPGGYTF.